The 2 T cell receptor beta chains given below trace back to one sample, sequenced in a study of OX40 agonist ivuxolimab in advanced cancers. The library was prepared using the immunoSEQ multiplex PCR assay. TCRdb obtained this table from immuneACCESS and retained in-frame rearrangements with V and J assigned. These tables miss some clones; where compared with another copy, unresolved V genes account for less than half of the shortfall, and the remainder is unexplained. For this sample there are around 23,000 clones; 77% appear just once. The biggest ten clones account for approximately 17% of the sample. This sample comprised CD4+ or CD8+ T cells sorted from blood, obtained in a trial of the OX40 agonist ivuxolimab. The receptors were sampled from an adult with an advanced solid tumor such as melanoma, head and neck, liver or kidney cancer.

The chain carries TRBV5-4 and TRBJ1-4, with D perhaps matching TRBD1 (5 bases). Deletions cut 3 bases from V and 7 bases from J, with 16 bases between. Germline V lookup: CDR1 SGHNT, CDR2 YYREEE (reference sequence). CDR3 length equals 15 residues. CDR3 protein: CASSYSTGVGEKLFF. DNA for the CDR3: TGTGCCAGCAGCTACAGCACGGGGGTGGGTGAAAAACTGTTTTTT.

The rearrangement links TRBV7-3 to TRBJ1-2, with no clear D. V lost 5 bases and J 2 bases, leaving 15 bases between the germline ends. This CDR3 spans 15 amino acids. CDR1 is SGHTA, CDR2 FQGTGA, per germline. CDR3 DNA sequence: TGTGCCAGCAGCCCAGAACCGTATAACAACTATGGCTACACCTTC. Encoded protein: CASSPEPYNNYGYTF. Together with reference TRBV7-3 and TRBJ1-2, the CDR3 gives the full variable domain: GAGVSQTPSNKVTEKGKYVELRCDPISGHTALYWYRQSLGQGPEFLIYFQGTGAADDSGLPNDRFFAVRPEGSVSTLKIQRTERGDSAVYLCASSPEPYNNYGYTFGSGTRLTVV.